The 26 T cell receptor beta chains in this list originate from one sample, sequenced in a study of breast tumors, draining lymph nodes, adjacent tissues. TCRdb re-analysed the multiplex PCR reads in MiXCR, keeping a single row per CDR3 protein. The sample gives 50,000 to 55,000 distinct CDR3 sequences, less than 55% of which show up once; about 10% is in the top ten. Sequencing was carried out using breast tumor tissue. The receptor source for this set is a female donor with breast cancer. Some clones in this sample may be carry-over from other donors' samples.

This clonotype was counted ten times or more. Given a much more abundant clone one base away, this may be a read error. CDR3 sequence reads: CSARDSSGTPTGELFF. CDR3 in DNA: TGCAGTGCTAGAGATTCTTCCGGGACACCTACCGGGGAGCTGTTTTTT. The chain links TRBV20-1 to TRBJ2-2; D may be TRBD1 (6 bases). The V end lost 0 bases, the J end lost 5 bases, and 16 bases lay between the germline ends. Germline lookup yields CDR1 DFQATT and CDR2 SNEGSKA (reference sequence). The CDR3 has 16 amino acids.

This clonotype was detected ten times or more. This chain uses TRBV12-3 or TRBV12-4 with TRBJ2-3; the match to TRBD2 covers 7 bases. The length of the CDR3 is 16 residues. The V and J ends lost 2 bases and 0 bases, in that order; junction bases with no gene match: 5. CDR3 region: CASSLTSVPSTDTQYF. DNA for the CDR3: TGTGCCAGCAGTTTAACTAGCGTTCCTAGCACAGATACGCAGTATTTT.

This clonotype was observed a single time. The CDR3 protein is CSARRWTHVNNEKLFF. The CDR3, as DNA: TGCAGTGCTAGAAGGTGGACCCACGTCAATAATGAAAAACTGTTTTTT. V and J are TRBV20-1 and TRBJ1-4, with unresolved D. The CDR3 is 16 residues long. In germline, CDR1 is DFQATT, CDR2 SNEGSKA (reference sequence). V gave up 2 bases and J gave up 4 bases, with 17 bases separating them.

The sample holds many counts of this clonotype. V is TRBV7-2 and J is TRBJ2-7, with D possibly TRBD1 on 5 matching bases. Germline loops: CDR1 SGHTA, CDR2 FQGNSA. V shed 5 bases and J shed 7 bases, with 18 bases lying between them. This CDR3 has 14 amino acids. CDR3 amino acids: CASSPLWGSGEQYF. CDR3 nucleotides: TGTGCCAGCAGCCCGTTGTGGGGCTCCGGTGAGCAGTACTTC.

The V and J genes are TRBV24-1 and TRBJ2-1, with 15 nucleotides matching TRBD2. Trimming took 7 bases from V and 9 from J; bases not matched to a gene: 6. This CDR3 contains 15 residues. Germline V gene data show CDR1 as KGHDR and CDR2 as SFDVKD. The CDR3 loop reads CATSEGLAGGSEQFF. CDR3 DNA sequence: TGTGCCACCAGCGAGGGACTAGCGGGAGGCAGTGAGCAGTTCTTC.

At least ten counts were recorded for this clonotype. The V gene is TRBV12-3 or TRBV12-4, the J gene TRBJ2-5; 11 bases match TRBD1. The CDR3 is 17 amino acids. Germline trimming cut 6 bases from V and 6 bases from J; bases unmatched to any gene: 15. CDR3 bases: TGTGCCAGCAGCCCTACCGCCGGGACAGGGGGAAAGAAGACCCAGTACTTC. The encoded protein is CASSPTAGTGGKKTQYF.

This clonotype was found many times. The rearrangement uses TRBV7-6 and TRBJ2-3; 8 nucleotides agree with TRBD1. Germline CDR1 SGHVS, CDR2 FNYEAQ. The V and J ends lost 3 bases and 1 base, in that order; junction bases with no gene match: 6. The CDR3 is 16 residues long. The CDR3 is CASSLTGAQGTDTQYF. CDR3 coding DNA: TGTGCCAGCAGCTTGACAGGGGCCCAAGGCACAGATACGCAGTATTTT. The full variable domain, rest sourced from reference TRBV7-6 and TRBJ2-3, is GAGVSQSPRYKVTKRGQDVALRCDPISGHVSLYWYRQALGQGPEFLTYFNYEAQQDKSGLPNDRFSAERPEGSISTLTIQRTEQRDSAMYRCASSLTGAQGTDTQYFGPGTRLTVL.

In this sample, this clonotype turned up many times. The chain combines TRBV7-3 with TRBJ2-5, with D possibly matching TRBD1 (6 bases). The CDR3 contains 13 residues. The V gene lost 6 bases and the J gene lost 5 bases, with 13 bases spanning the gap. Per germline, CDR1 SGHTA and CDR2 FQGTGA. CDR3 bases: TGTGCCAGCAGTACAGGGTCCGGGGAGACCCAGTACTTC. Amino acids: CASSTGSGETQYF.

Comment on this clonotype: As the CDR3 is not closed by the conserved phenylalanine or tryptophan, this likely results from a read error. The chain has TRBV6-5 and TRBJ1-2, with D possibly TRBD1 on 6 matching bases. From germline, CDR1 is MNHEY and CDR2 SVGAGI. Between the trimmed V and J ends, which lost 3 bases and 6 bases, there was a span of 11 bases. This CDR3 contains 13 residues. The CDR3 protein is CASSYKGGHGYTL. Written as DNA, the CDR3 is TGTGCCAGCAGTTATAAGGGGGGCCATGGCTACACCCTC.

Remarks on this clonotype: The germline gene is not matched at one end of the junction; a read error may be the cause. V is TRBV9 and J is TRBJ1-6, with TRBD1 matching over 7 bases. CDR1 SGDLS and CDR2 YYNGEE come from the germline V gene. The CDR3 has 13 amino acids. The CDR3 DNA reads TGTGCCAGTAGCGCCGACAGGGTTTCACCCCTCCACTTT. Protein sequence: CASSADRVSPLHF.

As for this clonotype: With a much larger clone just one base away, this may be a read error. This chain uses TRBV29-1 with TRBJ2-7; 7 bases match TRBD1. Germline V gene lookup returns CDR1 SQVTM and CDR2 ANQGSEA. CDR3 length: 13 amino acids. Trimming at V came to 7 bases and at J to 7 bases, leaving 13 bases not matched to a gene. The DNA for the CDR3 is TGCAGCGCCAAAGATCGACAGGGCGTGGAGCAGTACTTC. This sequence encodes CSAKDRQGVEQYF.

J is TRBJ2-3 and V is TRBV10-3; 11 bases are shared with TRBD2. CDR1 and CDR2 from the germline V gene are ENHRY and SYGVKD. Losses at the gene ends were 5 bases for V and 3 bases for J; bases not matched to a gene: 4. The CDR3 has 15 residues. CDR3: CAISPGLAATDTQYF. For the CDR3, the DNA is TGTGCCATCAGTCCGGGACTAGCGGCGACAGATACGCAGTATTTT.

The sample holds many counts of this clonotype. The gene calls are TRBV20-1 and TRBJ2-7; 11 bases line up with TRBD2. Germline V gives CDR1 DFQATT, CDR2 SNEGSKA (reference sequence). The CDR3 loop spans 14 amino acids. The CDR3 sequence: CSTNRGTSGYEQYF. The CDR3 DNA reads TGCAGCACTAACCGGGGGACTAGCGGCTACGAGCAGTACTTC.

This clonotype has a count of ten or more. The genes are TRBV18 and TRBJ2-5; 13 nucleotides align to TRBD2. This CDR3 is built from 15 residues. The germline gives CDR1 KGHSH, CDR2 LQKENI. The V and J ends lost 2 bases and 3 bases, in that order; junction bases with no gene match: 0. The CDR3 DNA is TGTGCCAGCTCACCAGGACTAGCGGGAGAAGAGACCCAGTACTTC. This translates into CASSPGLAGEETQYF.

Of note for this clonotype: Compared with germline, one end of the junction differs, possibly owing to a read error. The V gene is TRBV29-1, the J gene TRBJ2-3; a possible D gene is TRBD2 (6 bases). Germline V gene lookup returns CDR1 SQVTM and CDR2 ANQGSEA. The CDR3 loop spans 14 amino acids. The CDR3 DNA reads as TGCAGCATTGGAGGGGTTGGTCCCACAGATACGCAGTATTTC. Amino acids: CSIGGVGPTDTQYF.

This clonotype was seen ten or more times. V gene TRBV7-9 combines with J gene TRBJ2-5; 8 bases line up with TRBD1. CDR3 length: 17 residues. V trimming: 5 bases; J trimming: 5 bases; junction bases outside the gene matches: 16. The germline gives CDR1 SEHNR, CDR2 FQNEAQ (reference sequence). The CDR3 nucleotides read TGTGCCAGCAGCCCCTCCCGATTGACAGGGGCGTCGGAGACCCAGTACTTC. Residues: CASSPSRLTGASETQYF.

The chain has TRBV20-1 and TRBJ2-7, with 8 bases aligning to TRBD2. Germline CDR1 DFQATT, CDR2 SNEGSKA (reference sequence). CDR3 size: 14 residues. CDR3 nucleotides: TGCAGCCTCCTTCGGGGGGGAAGCTCCTCCAAGCAGTACTTC. It translates to CSLLRGGSSSKQYF.

The rearrangement joins TRBV6-1 to TRBJ1-5; D might be TRBD1 (5 bases). The CDR3 length is 14 residues. Germline V CDR1 and CDR2: MNHNS, SASEGT. V gave up 8 bases and J gave up 4 bases, with 15 bases separating them. CDR3 loop: CASVGRGDNQPQHF. As DNA, the CDR3 is TGTGCCAGCGTAGGTCGGGGGGATAATCAGCCCCAGCATTTT.

This chain links TRBV24-1 with TRBJ2-6; no clear D gene. The V and J ends lost 4 bases and 9 bases respectively, with 6 bases between them. This CDR3 is built from 12 residues. The germline V gene has CDR1 KGHDR and CDR2 SFDVKD. The CDR3 here is CATSDPYNVLTF. The DNA of the CDR3 is TGTGCCACCAGTGACCCCTACAACGTCCTGACTTTC.

This clonotype was observed many times. The DNA of the CDR3 is TGCAGTGCCAGGACTAGCGGGAGGGCCCACGAGCAGTACTTC. Translation: CSARTSGRAHEQYF. The rearrangement joins TRBV20-1 to TRBJ2-7; TRBD2 matches 15 bases. CDR3 length equals 14 residues. The germline gives CDR1 DFQATT, CDR2 SNEGSKA (reference sequence). V gave up 6 bases and J gave up 5 bases; unmatched junction bases: 5.

The sample holds many counts of this clonotype. This chain connects TRBV29-1 to TRBJ1-2; D gene ambiguous. The V gene's germline CDR1 is SQVTM and CDR2 ANQGSEA. With 4 bases removed from V and 1 base from J, the gap between germline ends came to 7 bases. The CDR3 is made up of 12 amino acids. The CDR3 DNA sequence: TGCAGCGTTGCGGACCGTAACTATGGCTACACCTTC. Residues: CSVADRNYGYTF. The variable domain in full, completed from reference TRBV29-1 and TRBJ1-2, reads SAVISQKPSRDICQRGTSLTIQCQVDSQVTMMFWYRQQPGQSLTLIATANQGSEATYESGFVIDKFPISRPNLTFSTLTVSNMSPEDSSIYLCSVADRNYGYTFGSGTRLTVV.

The table lists this clonotype with many counts. The rearrangement uses TRBV7-9 and TRBJ1-2; 9 bases map to TRBD1. Trimming took 5 bases from V and 8 from J; bases not matched to a gene: 6. Per germline, CDR1 SEHNR and CDR2 FQNEAQ (reference sequence). CDR3 length: 13 residues. The CDR3 region has the DNA TGTGCCAGCAGCAGGGACAGGGTAGAAGGCTACACCTTC. Its protein product is CASSRDRVEGYTF.

At least ten counts were recorded for this clonotype. J is TRBJ2-7 and V is TRBV7-3; possibly TRBD1 for D (5 bases). V gave up 1 base and J gave up 3 bases, with 10 bases separating them. This CDR3 is 14 amino acids long. Germline CDR1 and CDR2: SGHTA and FQGTGA. CDR3 sequence (DNA): TGTGCCAGCAGCTTAAAGCCGCAGGGCTACGAGCAGTACTTC. It specifies CASSLKPQGYEQYF.

This clonotype appeared a few times. The genes are TRBV5-1 and TRBJ1-1; D ambiguous. Germline V gives CDR1 SGHRS, CDR2 YFSETQ. There are 17 residues in the CDR3. V dropped 1 base and J dropped 4 bases, with 20 bases sitting between them. The CDR3 region is CASSLYVGVSTSTEAFF. In nucleotides, the CDR3 is TGCGCCAGCAGCTTGTACGTGGGCGTATCTACTAGCACTGAAGCTTTCTTT.

In this sample, this clonotype turned up many times. CDR3 amino acids: CASRTLAQGGYSPLHF. CDR3 DNA sequence: TGTGCCAGCCGCACTTTGGCGCAGGGGGGTTATTCACCCCTCCACTTT. The chain joins TRBV6-6 to TRBJ1-6; 7 bases match TRBD1. The germline V gene has CDR1 MNHNY and CDR2 SVGAGI (reference sequence). Unmatched junction bases numbered 15, after V lost 8 bases and J lost 8 bases. The CDR3 extends over 16 amino acids.

V and J are TRBV5-1 and TRBJ2-1; D possibly matches TRBD1 or TRBD2 (5 bases each). The germline V gene has CDR1 SGHRS and CDR2 YFSETQ. The CDR3 runs to 18 residues. Between the trimmed V and J ends, which lost 1 base and 2 bases, there was a span of 19 bases. CDR3 nucleotide sequence: TGCGCCAGCAGCTTGCGTCGGACCGGGACCGGCGCCTACAATGAGCAGTTCTTC. Translating gives CASSLRRTGTGAYNEQFF.